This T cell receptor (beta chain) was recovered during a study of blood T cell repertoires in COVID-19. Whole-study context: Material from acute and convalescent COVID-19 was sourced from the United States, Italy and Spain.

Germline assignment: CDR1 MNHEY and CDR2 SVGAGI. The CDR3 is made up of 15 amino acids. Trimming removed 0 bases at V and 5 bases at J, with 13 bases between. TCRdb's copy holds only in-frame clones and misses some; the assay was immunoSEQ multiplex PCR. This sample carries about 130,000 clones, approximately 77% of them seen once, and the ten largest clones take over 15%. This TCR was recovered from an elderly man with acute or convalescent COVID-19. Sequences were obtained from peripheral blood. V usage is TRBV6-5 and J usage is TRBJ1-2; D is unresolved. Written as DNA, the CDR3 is TGTGCCAGCAGTTACTCGGTCTCTGGAGTTTATGGCTACACCTTC. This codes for CASSYSVSGVYGYTF.